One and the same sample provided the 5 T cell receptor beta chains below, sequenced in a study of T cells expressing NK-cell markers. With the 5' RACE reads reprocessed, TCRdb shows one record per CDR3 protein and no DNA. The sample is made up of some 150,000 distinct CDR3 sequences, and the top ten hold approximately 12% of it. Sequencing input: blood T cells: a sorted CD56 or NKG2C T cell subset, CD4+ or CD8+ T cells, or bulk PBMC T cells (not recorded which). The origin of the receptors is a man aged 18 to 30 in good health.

The CDR3 reads CASSYAGGMYTEAFF. This chain joins TRBV6-5 and TRBJ1-1; with no DNA, the TCRdb D assignment of TRBD1 cannot be verified. Germline V gene data show CDR1 as MNHEY and CDR2 as SVGAGI. CDR3 size: 15 residues.

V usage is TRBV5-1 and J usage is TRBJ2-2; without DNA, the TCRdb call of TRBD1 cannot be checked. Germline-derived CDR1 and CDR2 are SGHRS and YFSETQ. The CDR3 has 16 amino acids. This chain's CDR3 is CASSLFRDENTGELFF.

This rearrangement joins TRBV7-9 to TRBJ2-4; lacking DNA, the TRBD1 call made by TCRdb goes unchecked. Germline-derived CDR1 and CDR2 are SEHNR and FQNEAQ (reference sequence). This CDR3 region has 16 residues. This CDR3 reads CASSAPQEIAKNIQYF.

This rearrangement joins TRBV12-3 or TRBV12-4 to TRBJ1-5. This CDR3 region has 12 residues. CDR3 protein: CASSLSGQPQHF.

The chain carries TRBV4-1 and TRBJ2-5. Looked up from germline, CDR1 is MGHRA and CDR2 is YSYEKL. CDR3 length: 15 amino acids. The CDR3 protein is CASSEGIGRQETQYF.